The 30 T cell receptor beta chains listed next were all sequenced from one sample in a study of CD4 and CD8 cells across lung adenocarcinoma regions (dated by TCRdb to the late 2010s). The library was produced with PCR. Sequencing was carried out with a HiSeq X Ten. Through fastp at Q25 and MiXCR, TCRdb rebuilt clones from the public reads, retaining in-frame beta chains. Each CDR3 protein gets just one entry, which takes the most common genes and DNA from the rows behind it. The sample includes around 15,000 distinct CDR3 sequences, with around 50% observed a single time. Together, the top ten hold less than 35% of the sample. Sample: CD8+ T cells from the center of a lung tumor. Interpreted using the paper, the cell subset or site label stands for: tumor center region. These receptors all stem from a female donor with lung adenocarcinoma. The CD4 and CD8 labels of this study may be unreliable.

This clonotype was seen only once. This chain uses TRBV7-3 with TRBJ2-1; the D is unclear. This CDR3 region has 13 residues. The germline V gene has CDR1 SGHTA and CDR2 FQGTGA. V was clipped by 5 bases and J by 5 bases, with 10 bases between them. In DNA, the CDR3 is TGTGCCAGCAGCCCCCCTGCAAACAATGAGCAGTTCTTC. It yields the protein CASSPPANNEQFF.

This clonotype was seen a few times. The chain recombines TRBV6-4 with TRBJ2-2, with a tentative D call TRBD1 (5 bases). The V gene's germline CDR1 is MRHNA and CDR2 SNTAGT. Trimming stripped 7 bases from V and 5 bases from J, with 14 bases between. CDR3 length: 14 amino acids. The CDR3 protein is CASKRGSDTGELFF. The CDR3 DNA reads TGTGCCAGCAAAAGGGGTAGTGATACCGGGGAGCTGTTTTTT.

Relative to its sample, this clonotype is medium-sized (0.01 to 0.1%). V gene TRBV6-5 combines with J gene TRBJ2-6; 7 bases are a match to TRBD1. Germline loops: CDR1 MNHEY, CDR2 SVGAGI. The length of the CDR3 is 13 residues. Trimming removed 10 bases from V and 2 bases from J; junction bases left unmatched: 2. CDR3 sequence (DNA): TGTGCCAACAGGGGAACTGGGGCCAACGTCCTGACTTTC. Protein sequence: CANRGTGANVLTF.

This clonotype came up a few times. The V call is TRBV6-1, the J call TRBJ2-1; D not resolved. The assigned J gene may be wrong: the sequence end matches TRBJ2-7 better. Germline V CDR1 and CDR2: MNHNS, SASEGT. The CDR3 extends over 13 amino acids. The CDR3 loop reads CASSEGGRYEQYF. Here the CDR3 DNA reads TGTGCCAGCAGTGAAGGTGGCAGGTACGAGCAGTACTTC.

This clonotype occurred many times. This sequence joins TRBV6-5 and TRBJ1-5; D is uncertain. The CDR3 is 13 amino acids. The V gene lost 7 bases and the J gene lost 3 bases, with 10 bases spanning the gap. The V gene's germline CDR1 is MNHEY and CDR2 SVGAGI. The CDR3 coding sequence is TGTGCCAGCATAACAGATAACAATCAGCCCCAGCATTTT. As protein: CASITDNNQPQHF.

By sample share, this clonotype is medium-sized. The chain carries TRBV6-1 and TRBJ2-5; maybe TRBD1 (5 bases). The last part of the DNA fits TRBJ2-7 better; the J call may be wrong. The CDR3 is 15 residues long. Germline CDR1 is MNHNS and CDR2 is SASEGT. CDR3 DNA: TGTGCCAGCAATCAGGGTGTGAGTCGCACATACGAGCAGTACTTC. As protein: CASNQGVSRTYEQYF.

The V and J genes are TRBV27 and TRBJ2-3; TRBD2 agrees at 12 bases. Losses at the gene ends were 4 bases for V and 1 base for J; bases not matched to a gene: 6. CDR1 is MNHEY and CDR2 is SMNVEV in the germline V gene (reference sequence). The length of the CDR3 is 17 residues. CDR3 sequence (DNA): TGTGCCAGCAGTTCTCTAGCGGGGGGGCGTGGCACAGATACGCAGTATTTT. Translated, it gives CASSSLAGGRGTDTQYF.

This clonotype was seen a handful of times. The chain couples TRBV6-5 to TRBJ2-1, with TRBD2 matching 10 bases. The CDR3 spans 17 residues. V lost 4 bases, J lost 2 bases, and 8 bases stayed unmatched. Germline CDR1 and CDR2: MNHEY and SVGAGI. CDR3 region: CASSSASGRSAYNEQFF. In DNA form, the CDR3 reads TGTGCCAGCAGTTCGGCTAGCGGGAGATCGGCCTACAATGAGCAGTTCTTC.

This clonotype appeared a few times. The V and J genes are TRBV6-1 and TRBJ2-2; 12 bases agree with TRBD2. CDR1 MNHNS and CDR2 SASEGT come from the germline V gene. The ends lost 2 bases at V and 6 bases at J; junction bases unmatched: 1. The length of the CDR3 is 15 residues. The CDR3, as DNA: TGTGCCAGCAGTGAATCTAGCGGGGGGGCCGGGGAGCTGTTTTTT. Its translation: CASSESSGGAGELFF.

The chain employs TRBV10-1 and TRBJ2-4; D might be TRBD1 (6 bases). The germline V gene has CDR1 WNHNN and CDR2 SYGVQD (reference sequence). V lost 7 bases and J lost 0, with 19 bases in between. The CDR3 consists of 17 residues. This CDR3 is CASTTDSLSLAKNIQYF. The CDR3 DNA is TGCGCCAGCACAACGGACAGCCTAAGCCTAGCCAAAAACATTCAGTACTTC.

In the case of this clonotype: A junction boundary mismatches the germline segment, possibly from a read error. The J gene is TRBJ2-4, the V gene TRBV4-1, with D possibly TRBD1 on 6 matching bases. Germline V lookup: CDR1 MGHRA, CDR2 YSYEKL. The CDR3 loop spans 15 amino acids. In nucleotides, the CDR3 is TGCGCCAGCAGCCAAGAACAGGGTCGTACAAACACTCAGTACTTT. Amino acids: CASSQEQGRTNTQYF.

This clonotype is medium-sized. This sequence joins TRBV6-5 and TRBJ2-5; possibly TRBD1 for D (6 bases). This CDR3 region has 13 residues. Deletions cut 7 bases from V and 5 bases from J, with 14 bases between. Germline V CDR1 and CDR2: MNHEY, SVGAGI. The CDR3 sequence: CASKSGDGETQYF. The CDR3 DNA reads TGTGCCAGCAAGTCAGGGGATGGGGAGACCCAGTACTTC.

This clonotype was counted only a few times. The chain employs TRBV11-2 and TRBJ2-5, with D unresolved. CDR3 size: 16 residues. From germline, CDR1 is SGHAT and CDR2 FQNNGV. The germline V and J ends were trimmed by 0 bases and 1 base, with 12 bases remaining between them. The CDR3 region is CASSLDRLWTQETQYF. The CDR3 DNA is TGTGCCAGCAGCTTAGATAGGTTGTGGACCCAAGAGACCCAGTACTTC.

As concerns this clonotype: Relative to the germline gene, one junction end is altered; a read error may explain this. J is TRBJ2-3 and V is TRBV6-1, with D perhaps matching TRBD2 (6 bases). Germline CDR1 MNHNS, CDR2 SASEGT. The CDR3 loop spans 15 amino acids. The CDR3 loop reads CASSPGVGAKNTQYF. CDR3 sequence (DNA): TGTGCCAGCAGTCCGGGGGTGGGAGCCAAAAACACTCAGTATTTC.

The chain couples TRBV6-1 to TRBJ2-5; 8 positions agree with TRBD2. The CDR3 sequence is 18 residues long. J gave up 8 bases and V 6 bases, and 23 bases lay outside the gene matches. Germline CDR1 is MNHNS and CDR2 is SASEGT. The CDR3 nucleotides are TGTGCCAGCAGCGAGGCGGGAGGCGGGGGCCGAGACACAGATACCCAGTACTTC. It encodes CASSEAGGGGRDTDTQYF.

Concerning this clonotype itself: At one boundary the junction diverges from the germline segment, which might be a read error. The chain has TRBV6-1 and TRBJ2-4, with D maybe TRBD1 (6 bases). CDR3 size: 15 residues. Germline V gene data show CDR1 as MNHNS and CDR2 as SASEGT. The chain's CDR3 is CASGEVVGAKNTQYF. As DNA, the CDR3 is TGTGCCAGCGGTGAGGTAGTGGGGGCCAAAAACACTCAGTACTTC.

Only one count was recorded for this clonotype. The chain is built from TRBV7-2 and TRBJ2-5, with D tentatively TRBD2 (5 bases). From germline, CDR1 is SGHTA and CDR2 FQGNSA. Trimming shortened V by 2 bases and J by 11 bases, and 12 bases separated the two germline ends. The CDR3 contains 12 residues. CDR3 sequence: CASSLPGKRQYF. DNA for the CDR3: TGTGCCAGCAGCTTACCCGGGAAGCGGCAGTACTTC.

In this sample, this clonotype turned up a few times. The chain carries TRBV6-1 and TRBJ2-5, with a tentative D call TRBD2 (5 bases). The CDR3 totals 14 residues. Germline V lookup: CDR1 MNHNS, CDR2 SASEGT. Written as DNA, the CDR3 is TGTGCGGGCAGTGGAGGAGGTGGCCAGGACACCCAGTACTTC. This encodes CAGSGGGGQDTQYF.

This clonotype is classed as medium-sized (0.01 to 0.1%). J is TRBJ2-7 and V is TRBV6-5; D uncertain. The CDR3 runs to 13 residues. Germline CDR1 is MNHEY and CDR2 is SVGAGI. Deletions cut 0 bases from V and 1 base from J, with 4 bases between. CDR3 nucleotides: TGTGCCAGCAGTTACTCGGTGTCCTACGAGCAGTACTTC. Translation: CASSYSVSYEQYF.

The V and J genes are TRBV6-1 and TRBJ2-3; 10 bases line up with TRBD2. CDR1 is MNHNS and CDR2 is SASEGT in the germline V gene. Trimming removed 5 bases from V and 14 bases from J; junction bases left unmatched: 16. The CDR3 extends over 15 amino acids. The CDR3 loop reads CASSPSGGGQEKPYF. The CDR3, as DNA: TGTGCCAGCAGTCCGAGCGGGGGGGGGCAAGAGAAGCCGTATTTT.

In its sample, this clonotype was seen once. The chain recombines TRBV10-1 with TRBJ1-1, with 9 bases lining up with TRBD1. The trim removed 4 bases at V and 2 bases at J, leaving 11 bases unmatched. The CDR3 is made up of 17 amino acids. Germline loops: CDR1 WNHNN, CDR2 SYGVQD (reference sequence). CDR3 loop: CASSGSPGQGGNTEAFF. As DNA, the CDR3 is TGCGCCAGCAGTGGGTCTCCGGGACAGGGAGGCAACACTGAAGCTTTCTTT.

This sequence joins TRBV7-2 and TRBJ2-1; D is perhaps TRBD2 (6 bases). V lost 5 bases to trimming and J lost 10 bases, with 18 bases between them. CDR1 and CDR2 (germline): SGHTA, FQGNSA. CDR3 length equals 14 residues. CDR3 sequence reads: CASSPARGNYEQFF. The CDR3 DNA reads TGTGCCAGCAGCCCTGCCCGGGGGAACTACGAGCAGTTCTTC.

The sample holds many counts of this clonotype. This chain uses TRBV6-1 with TRBJ1-4, with no clear D. CDR1 is MNHNS, CDR2 SASEGT, per germline. This CDR3 has 15 residues. V was clipped by 2 bases and J by 7 bases, with 14 bases between them. CDR3 sequence: CASSELGGWGEKLFF. The CDR3 DNA sequence: TGTGCCAGCAGTGAATTGGGAGGATGGGGTGAAAAACTGTTTTTT.

This clonotype showed up many times. The rearrangement links TRBV6-1 to TRBJ2-7; no clear D. Germline CDR1 is MNHNS and CDR2 is SASEGT. V lost 2 bases, J lost 9 bases, and 8 bases lay in between. The CDR3 has 11 amino acids. CDR3 sequence reads: CASSEHAGQYF. The DNA for the CDR3 is TGTGCCAGCAGTGAACATGCAGGGCAGTACTTC.

This clonotype was counted at least ten times. Here the CDR3 reads CASSFNSGEKLFF. The CDR3 nucleotides are TGTGCCAGCAGCTTCAATTCGGGAGAAAAACTGTTTTTT. The V and J genes are TRBV6-1 and TRBJ1-4; D not certain. Germline CDR1 reads MNHNS; CDR2 reads SASEGT. V dropped 6 bases and J dropped 8 bases, with 13 bases sitting between them. This CDR3 region has 13 residues.

Worth noting for this clonotype: No conserved phenylalanine or tryptophan is present at the end of the CDR3, so a read error is the likely explanation. It is unclear where the CDR3 begins or ends on the DNA, so no DNA is shown, and the CDR3 is as TCRdb lists it. The rearrangement joins TRBV27 to TRBJ2-1; the table's D call TRBD2 went unverified against the DNA. The CDR3 has 13 amino acids, counting both end residues. Per the germline V gene, CDR1 is MNHEY and CDR2 is SMNVEV (reference sequence). CDR3 sequence reads: CASSSGPRGWGGT.

With regard to this clonotype: One end of the junction fails to match germline, which may point to a read error. For the CDR3, the DNA is TGTGCGGGCATTTGGGGCGGGGTCACAGATACCCAGTATTTC. This gives the protein CAGIWGGVTDTQYF. The chain employs TRBV27 and TRBJ2-3; a weak D match, TRBD2 (6 bases). The CDR3 extends over 14 amino acids. CDR1 and CDR2 (germline): MNHEY, SMNVEV (reference sequence).

V and J are TRBV15 and TRBJ2-5; possibly TRBD2 for D (6 bases). This CDR3 is 14 amino acids long. Between the trimmed V and J ends, which lost 6 bases and 0 bases, there was a span of 11 bases. Germline values: CDR1 LNHNV, CDR2 YYDKDF (reference sequence). CDR3 loop: CATRFRGNQETQYF. The CDR3, as DNA: TGTGCCACCAGATTTCGGGGGAACCAAGAGACCCAGTACTTC.

About this clonotype itself: One end of the junction is discordant with germline, which a read error may explain. The rearrangement links TRBV10-3 to TRBJ2-3, with D tentatively TRBD1 or TRBD2 (5 bases each). The CDR3 extends over 13 amino acids. The germline V gene encodes CDR1 ENHRY and CDR2 SYGVKD. In DNA, the CDR3 is TGTGCCACGGGGCTGTTCAGTACAGATACGCAGTATTTC. As protein: CATGLFSTDTQYF.

In this sample, this clonotype turned up many times. The J gene is TRBJ1-1, the V gene TRBV5-5; D may be TRBD1 (6 bases). This CDR3 contains 13 residues. Trimming left V 1 base short and J 3 bases short, with 7 bases between. Germline-derived CDR1 and CDR2 are SGHKS and YYEKEE (reference sequence). The CDR3 reads CASSLQGYTEAFF. The CDR3 nucleotides read TGTGCCAGCAGCTTGCAGGGGTACACTGAAGCTTTCTTT. Full variable domain (rest looked up from reference TRBV5-5 and TRBJ1-1): DAGVTQSPTHLIKTRGQQVTLRCSPISGHKSVSWYQQVLGQGPQFIFQYYEKEERGRGNFPDRFSARQFPNYSSELNVNALLLGDSALYLCASSLQGYTEAFFGQGTRLTVV.